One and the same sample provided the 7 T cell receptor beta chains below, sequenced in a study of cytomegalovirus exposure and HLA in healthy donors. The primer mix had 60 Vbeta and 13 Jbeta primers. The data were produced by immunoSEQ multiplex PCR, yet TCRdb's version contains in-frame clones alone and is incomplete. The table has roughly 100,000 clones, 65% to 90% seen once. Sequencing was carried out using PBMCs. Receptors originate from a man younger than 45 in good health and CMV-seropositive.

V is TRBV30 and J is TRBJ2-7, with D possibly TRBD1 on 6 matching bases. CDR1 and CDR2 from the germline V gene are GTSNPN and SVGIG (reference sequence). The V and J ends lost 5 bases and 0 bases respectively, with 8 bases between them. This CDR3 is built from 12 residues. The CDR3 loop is CAWRDNSYEQYF. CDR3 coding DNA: TGTGCCTGGCGGGACAACTCCTACGAGCAGTACTTC. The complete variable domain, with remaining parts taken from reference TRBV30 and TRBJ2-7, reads SQTIHQWPATLVQPVGSPLSLECTVEGTSNPNLYWYRQAAGRGLQLLFYSVGIGQISSEVPQNLSASRPQDRQFILSSKKLLLSDSGFYLCAWRDNSYEQYFGPGTRLTVT.

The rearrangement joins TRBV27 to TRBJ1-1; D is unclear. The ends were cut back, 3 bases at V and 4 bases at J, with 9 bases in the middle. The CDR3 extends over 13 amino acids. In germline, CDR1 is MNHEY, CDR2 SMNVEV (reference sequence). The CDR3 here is CASSLRGSTEAFF. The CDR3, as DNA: TGTGCCAGCAGTTTGCGAGGAAGCACTGAAGCTTTCTTT.

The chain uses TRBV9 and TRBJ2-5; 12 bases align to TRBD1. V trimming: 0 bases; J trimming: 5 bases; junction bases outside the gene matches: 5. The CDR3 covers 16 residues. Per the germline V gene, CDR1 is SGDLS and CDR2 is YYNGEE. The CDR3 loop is CASSVGDRGQRETQYF. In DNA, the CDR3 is TGTGCCAGCAGCGTAGGGGACAGGGGGCAACGGGAGACCCAGTACTTC.

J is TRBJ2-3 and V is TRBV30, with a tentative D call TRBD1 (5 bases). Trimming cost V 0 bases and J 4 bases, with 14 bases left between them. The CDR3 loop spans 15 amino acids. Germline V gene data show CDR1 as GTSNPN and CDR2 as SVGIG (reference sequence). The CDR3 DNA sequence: TGTGCCTGGAGTGTCCTCGGCAGGGTGCCAGATACGCAGTATTTT. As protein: CAWSVLGRVPDTQYF.

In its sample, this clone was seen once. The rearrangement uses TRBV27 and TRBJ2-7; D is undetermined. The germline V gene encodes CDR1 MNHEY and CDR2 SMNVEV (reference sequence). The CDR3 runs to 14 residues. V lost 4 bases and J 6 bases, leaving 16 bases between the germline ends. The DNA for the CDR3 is TGTGCCAGCAGTTCAACGGGTTCCTACTTCGAGCAGTACTTC. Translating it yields CASSSTGSYFEQYF.

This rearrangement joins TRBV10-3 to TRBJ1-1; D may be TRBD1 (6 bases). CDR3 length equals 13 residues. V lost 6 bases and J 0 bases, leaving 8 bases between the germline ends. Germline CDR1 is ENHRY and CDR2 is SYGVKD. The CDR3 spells CAIRDSMNTEAFF. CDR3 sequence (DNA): TGTGCCATCAGGGACAGTATGAACACTGAAGCTTTCTTT.

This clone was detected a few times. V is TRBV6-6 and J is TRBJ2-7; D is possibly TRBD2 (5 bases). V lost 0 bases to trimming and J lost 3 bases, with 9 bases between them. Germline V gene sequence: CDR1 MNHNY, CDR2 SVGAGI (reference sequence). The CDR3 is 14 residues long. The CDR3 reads CASSYSEADYEQYF. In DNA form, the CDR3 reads TGTGCCAGCAGTTACTCGGAGGCAGACTACGAGCAGTACTTC.